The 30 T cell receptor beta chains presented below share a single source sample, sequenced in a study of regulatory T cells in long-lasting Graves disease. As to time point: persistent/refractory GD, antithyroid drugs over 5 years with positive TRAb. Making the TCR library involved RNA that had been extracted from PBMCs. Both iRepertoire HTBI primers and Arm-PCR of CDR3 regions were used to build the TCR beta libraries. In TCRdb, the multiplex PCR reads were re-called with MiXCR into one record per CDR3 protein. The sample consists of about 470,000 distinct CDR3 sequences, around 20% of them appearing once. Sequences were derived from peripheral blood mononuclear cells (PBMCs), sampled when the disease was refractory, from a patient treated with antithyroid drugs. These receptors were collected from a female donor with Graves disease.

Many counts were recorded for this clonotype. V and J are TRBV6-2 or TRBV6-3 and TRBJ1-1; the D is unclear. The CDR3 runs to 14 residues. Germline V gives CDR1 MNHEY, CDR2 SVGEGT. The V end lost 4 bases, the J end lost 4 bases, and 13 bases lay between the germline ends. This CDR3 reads CASSWATKSTEAFF. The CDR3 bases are TGTGCCAGCAGTTGGGCCACCAAGAGCACTGAAGCTTTCTTT.

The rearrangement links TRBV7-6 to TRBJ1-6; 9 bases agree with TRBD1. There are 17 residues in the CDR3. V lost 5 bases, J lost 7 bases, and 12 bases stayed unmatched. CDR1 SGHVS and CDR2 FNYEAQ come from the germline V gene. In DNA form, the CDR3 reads TGTGCCAGCAGCGCCCGTCCGCCCGGGACAGGGAATTCACCCCTCCACTTT. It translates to CASSARPPGTGNSPLHF.

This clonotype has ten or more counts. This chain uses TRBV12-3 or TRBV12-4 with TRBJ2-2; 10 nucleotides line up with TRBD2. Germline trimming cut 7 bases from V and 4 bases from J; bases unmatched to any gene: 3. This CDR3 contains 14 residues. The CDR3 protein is CASKSSGSTGELFF. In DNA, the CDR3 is TGTGCCAGCAAGTCTAGCGGGAGCACCGGGGAGCTGTTTTTT.

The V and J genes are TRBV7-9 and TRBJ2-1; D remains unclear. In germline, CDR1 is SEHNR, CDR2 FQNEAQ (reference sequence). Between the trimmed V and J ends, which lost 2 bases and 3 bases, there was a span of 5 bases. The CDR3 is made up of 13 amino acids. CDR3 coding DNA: TGTGCCAGCAGCTTATACGGCTACAATGAGCAGTTCTTC. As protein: CASSLYGYNEQFF.

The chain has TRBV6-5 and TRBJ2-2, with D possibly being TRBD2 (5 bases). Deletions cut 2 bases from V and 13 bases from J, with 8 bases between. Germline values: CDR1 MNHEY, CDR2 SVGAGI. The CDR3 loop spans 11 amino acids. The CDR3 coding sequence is TGTGCCAGCAGTTACCCCGGAGGGCTGTTTTTT. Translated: CASSYPGGLFF.

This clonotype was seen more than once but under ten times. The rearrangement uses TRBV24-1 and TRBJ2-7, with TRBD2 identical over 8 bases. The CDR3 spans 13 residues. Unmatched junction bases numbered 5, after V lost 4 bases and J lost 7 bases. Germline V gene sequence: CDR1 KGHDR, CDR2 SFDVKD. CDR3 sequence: CATSDGLADEQYF. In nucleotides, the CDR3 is TGTGCCACCAGTGACGGACTAGCAGATGAGCAGTACTTC.

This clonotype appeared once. This CDR3 reads CASSYQGLNDYEQYF. DNA of the CDR3: TGTGCCAGCAGTTACCAGGGTTTGAATGACTACGAGCAGTACTTC. The chain recombines TRBV6-9 with TRBJ2-7; D is perhaps TRBD1 (5 bases). CDR1 and CDR2 from the germline V gene are MNHGY and SVAAGI. This CDR3 contains 15 residues. V was shortened by 3 bases and J by 3 bases, with 15 bases between the two germline ends.

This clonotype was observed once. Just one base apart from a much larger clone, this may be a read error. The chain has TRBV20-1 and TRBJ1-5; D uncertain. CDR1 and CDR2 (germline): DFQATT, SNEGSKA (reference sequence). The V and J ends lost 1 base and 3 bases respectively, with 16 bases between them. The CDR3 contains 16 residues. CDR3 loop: CSARADGRSDNQPQHF. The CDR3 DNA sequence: TGCAGTGCTAGAGCGGACGGTAGAAGTGACAATCAGCCCCAGCATTTT.

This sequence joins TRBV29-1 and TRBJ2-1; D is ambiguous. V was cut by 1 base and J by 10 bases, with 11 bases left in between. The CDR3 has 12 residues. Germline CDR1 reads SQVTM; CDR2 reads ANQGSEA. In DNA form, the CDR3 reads TGCAGCGTTGAAGGAGGCGGACGGGAGCAGTTCTTC. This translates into CSVEGGGREQFF.

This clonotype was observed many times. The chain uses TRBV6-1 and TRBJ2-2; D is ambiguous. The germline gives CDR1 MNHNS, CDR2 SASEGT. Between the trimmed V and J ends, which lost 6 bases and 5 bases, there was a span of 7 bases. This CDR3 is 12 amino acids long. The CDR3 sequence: CASSTVTGELFF. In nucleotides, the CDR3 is TGTGCCAGCAGCACGGTGACCGGGGAGCTGTTTTTT.

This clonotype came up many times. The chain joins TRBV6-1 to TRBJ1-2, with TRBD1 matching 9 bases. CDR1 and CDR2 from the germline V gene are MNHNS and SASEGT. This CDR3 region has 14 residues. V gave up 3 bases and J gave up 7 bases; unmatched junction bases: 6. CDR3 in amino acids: CASSDTGTGTGYTF. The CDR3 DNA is TGTGCCAGCAGTGACACCGGGACAGGGACTGGCTACACCTTC.

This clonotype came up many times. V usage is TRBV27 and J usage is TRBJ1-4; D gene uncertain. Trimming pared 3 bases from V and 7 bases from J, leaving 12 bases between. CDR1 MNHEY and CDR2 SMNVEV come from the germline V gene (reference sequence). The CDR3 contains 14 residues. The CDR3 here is CASSFLGGGEKLFF. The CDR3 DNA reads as TGTGCCAGCAGTTTCCTGGGTGGTGGTGAAAAACTGTTTTTT.

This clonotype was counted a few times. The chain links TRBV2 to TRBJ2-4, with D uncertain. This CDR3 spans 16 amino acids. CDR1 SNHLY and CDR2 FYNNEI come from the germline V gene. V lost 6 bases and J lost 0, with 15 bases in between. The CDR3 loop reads CASRESSLLAKNIQYF. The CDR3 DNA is TGTGCCAGCAGGGAGAGCAGCCTATTAGCCAAAAACATTCAGTACTTC.

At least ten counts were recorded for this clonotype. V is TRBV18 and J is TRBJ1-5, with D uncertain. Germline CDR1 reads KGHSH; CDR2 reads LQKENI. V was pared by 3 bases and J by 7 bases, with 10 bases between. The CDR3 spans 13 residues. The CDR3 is CASSPVSGQPQHF. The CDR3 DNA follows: TGTGCCAGCTCACCGGTGTCGGGGCAGCCCCAGCATTTT.

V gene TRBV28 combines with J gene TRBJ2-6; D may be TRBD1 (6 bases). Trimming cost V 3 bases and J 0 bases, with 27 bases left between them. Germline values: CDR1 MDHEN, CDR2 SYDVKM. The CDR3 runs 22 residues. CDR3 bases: TGTGCCAGCAGTTTCAGCCTGAAACCGGGACACACCCTTGTCTCTGGGGCCAACGTCCTGACTTTC. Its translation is CASSFSLKPGHTLVSGANVLTF.

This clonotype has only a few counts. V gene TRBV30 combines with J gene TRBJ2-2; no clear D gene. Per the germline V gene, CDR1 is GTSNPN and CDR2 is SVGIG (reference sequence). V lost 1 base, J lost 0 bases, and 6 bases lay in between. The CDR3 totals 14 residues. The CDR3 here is CAWSGSSNTGELFF. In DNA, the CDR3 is TGTGCCTGGAGTGGGAGTTCGAACACCGGGGAGCTGTTTTTT.

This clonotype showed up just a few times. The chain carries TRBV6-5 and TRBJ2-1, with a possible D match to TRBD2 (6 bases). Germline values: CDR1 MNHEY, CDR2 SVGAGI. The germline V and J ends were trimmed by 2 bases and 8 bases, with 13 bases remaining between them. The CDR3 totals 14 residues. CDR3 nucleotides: TGTGCCAGCAGTTACGTGGGAGGCCAGTATGAGCAGTTCTTC. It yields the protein CASSYVGGQYEQFF.

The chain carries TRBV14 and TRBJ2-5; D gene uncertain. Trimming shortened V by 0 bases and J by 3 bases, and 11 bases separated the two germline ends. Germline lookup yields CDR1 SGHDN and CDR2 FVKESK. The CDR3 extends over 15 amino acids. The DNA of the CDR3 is TGTGCCAGCAGCCAAGATGGGCTAGTCGAAGAGACCCAGTACTTC. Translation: CASSQDGLVEETQYF.

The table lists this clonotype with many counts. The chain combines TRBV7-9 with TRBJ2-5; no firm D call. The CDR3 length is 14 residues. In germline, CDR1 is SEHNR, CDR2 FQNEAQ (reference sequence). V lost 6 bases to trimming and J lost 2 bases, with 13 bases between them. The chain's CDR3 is CASSSDSVQETQYF. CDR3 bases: TGTGCCAGCAGTTCTGACTCCGTTCAAGAGACCCAGTACTTC.

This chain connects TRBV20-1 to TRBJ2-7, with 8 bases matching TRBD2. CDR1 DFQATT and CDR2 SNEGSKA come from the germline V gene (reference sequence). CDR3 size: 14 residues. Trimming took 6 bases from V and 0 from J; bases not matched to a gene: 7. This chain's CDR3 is CSASGSGSSYEQYF. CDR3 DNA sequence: TGCAGTGCCAGCGGGAGCGGGAGCTCCTACGAGCAGTACTTC.

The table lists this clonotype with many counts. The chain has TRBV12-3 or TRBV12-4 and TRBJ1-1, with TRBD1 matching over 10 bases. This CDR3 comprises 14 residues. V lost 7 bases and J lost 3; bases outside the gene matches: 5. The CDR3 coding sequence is TGTGCCAGCACTCTGACAGGGGGCTACACTGAAGCTTTCTTT. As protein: CASTLTGGYTEAFF.

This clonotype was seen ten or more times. DNA for the CDR3: TGTGCCAGCACTCCCTCGGGACTTCGCAGGGGCGAGCAGTACTTC. Protein: CASTPSGLRRGEQYF. V gene TRBV28 combines with J gene TRBJ2-7, with D possibly being TRBD1 or TRBD2 (6 bases each). The CDR3 covers 15 residues. V dropped 7 bases and J dropped 6 bases, with 22 bases sitting between them. The germline gives CDR1 MDHEN, CDR2 SYDVKM.

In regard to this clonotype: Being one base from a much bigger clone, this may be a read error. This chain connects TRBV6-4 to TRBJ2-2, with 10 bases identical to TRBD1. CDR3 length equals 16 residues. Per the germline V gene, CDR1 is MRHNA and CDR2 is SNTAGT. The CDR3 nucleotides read TGTGCCAGCAGTTCCCTCGGGACAGGGGACACCGGGGAGCTGCTTTTT. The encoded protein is CASSSLGTGDTGELLF.

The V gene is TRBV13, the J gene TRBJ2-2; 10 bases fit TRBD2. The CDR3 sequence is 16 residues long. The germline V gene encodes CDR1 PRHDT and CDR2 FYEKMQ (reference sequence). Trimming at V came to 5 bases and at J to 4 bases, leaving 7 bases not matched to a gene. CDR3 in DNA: TGTGCCAGCAGCCCCCTAGCGGGAGTAGCCACCGGGGAGCTGTTTTTT. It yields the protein CASSPLAGVATGELFF.

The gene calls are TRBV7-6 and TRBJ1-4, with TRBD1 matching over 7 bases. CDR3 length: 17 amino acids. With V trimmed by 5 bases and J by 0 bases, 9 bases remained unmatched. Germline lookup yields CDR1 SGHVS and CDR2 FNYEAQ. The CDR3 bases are TGTGCCAGCAGCCCCCTGTCAGGGGGGGCAACTAATGAAAAACTGTTTTTT. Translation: CASSPLSGGATNEKLFF.

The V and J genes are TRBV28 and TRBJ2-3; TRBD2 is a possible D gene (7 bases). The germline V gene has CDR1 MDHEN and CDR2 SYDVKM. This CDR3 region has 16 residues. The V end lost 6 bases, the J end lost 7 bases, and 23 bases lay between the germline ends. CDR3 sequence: CASRPPPGGQFNTQYF. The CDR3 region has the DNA TGTGCCAGCAGGCCGCCCCCCGGGGGGCAGTTCAATACGCAGTATTTT.

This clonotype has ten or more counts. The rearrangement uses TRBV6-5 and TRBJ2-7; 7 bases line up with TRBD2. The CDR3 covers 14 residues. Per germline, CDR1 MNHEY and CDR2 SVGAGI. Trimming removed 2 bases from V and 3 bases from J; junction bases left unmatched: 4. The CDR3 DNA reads TGTGCCAGCAGTTACGGGCTAGCGGACTACGAGCAGTACTTC. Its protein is CASSYGLADYEQYF.

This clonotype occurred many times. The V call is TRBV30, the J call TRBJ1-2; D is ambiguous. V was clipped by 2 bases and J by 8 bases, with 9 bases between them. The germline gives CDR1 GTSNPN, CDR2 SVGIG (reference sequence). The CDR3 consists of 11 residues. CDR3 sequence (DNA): TGTGCCTGGAGTCCCAGCCTGGGCTACACCTTC. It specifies CAWSPSLGYTF.

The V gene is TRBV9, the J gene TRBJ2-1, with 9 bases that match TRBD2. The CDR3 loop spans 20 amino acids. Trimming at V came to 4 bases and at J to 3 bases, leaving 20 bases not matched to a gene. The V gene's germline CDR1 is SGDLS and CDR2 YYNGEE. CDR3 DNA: TGTGCCAGCAGCCCTAAAAGCCTCCGGACGCTAGCGGGATACTACAATGAGCAGTTCTTC. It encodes CASSPKSLRTLAGYYNEQFF.

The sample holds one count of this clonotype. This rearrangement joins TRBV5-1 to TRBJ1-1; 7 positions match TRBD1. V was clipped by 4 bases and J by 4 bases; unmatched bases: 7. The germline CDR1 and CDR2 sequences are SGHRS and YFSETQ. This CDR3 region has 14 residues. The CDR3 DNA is TGCGCCAGCAGCCAGGGACAGTGTGGCACTGAAGCTTTCTTT. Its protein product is CASSQGQCGTEAFF.